The 21 T cell receptor beta chains below come from one sample, sequenced in a study of T cells after posttransplantation cyclophosphamide. The method was immunoSEQ multiplex PCR; TCRdb's version includes in-frame clones alone and lacks a portion of them. The sample includes 20,000 to 30,000 clones, none of them occurring once. Sequences were obtained from PBMCs. These receptors came from a man aged 50-60 years in good health, CMV-negative, and a related stem cell transplant donor.

This clone was recorded at least ten times. V and J are TRBV10-3 and TRBJ2-1, with TRBD1 matching over 10 bases. Germline CDR1 reads ENHRY; CDR2 reads SYGVKD. V shed 4 bases, J shed 7 bases, and the junction held 4 bases outside the gene matches. CDR3 length: 14 amino acids. Written as DNA, the CDR3 is TGTGCCATCAGTGGACAGGGGGCGGGGAATGAGCAGTTCTTC. Translation gives CAISGQGAGNEQFF.

This clone was seen repeatedly, ten times or more. CDR3 amino acids: CASSPDRARTDTQYF. The CDR3 DNA is TGTGCCAGCAGCCCGGACAGGGCCAGAACAGATACGCAGTATTTT. The genes are TRBV27 and TRBJ2-3, with 8 bases lining up with TRBD1. V dropped 6 bases and J dropped 3; count of bases not matched to a gene: 8. Germline V gene lookup returns CDR1 MNHEY and CDR2 SMNVEV (reference sequence). This CDR3 is built from 15 residues.

This clone was recorded many times. This chain uses TRBV5-5 with TRBJ1-2; 10 positions match TRBD1. Germline V CDR1 and CDR2: SGHKS, YYEKEE (reference sequence). This CDR3 has 13 residues. V lost 6 bases and J lost 7; bases outside the gene matches: 6. As DNA, the CDR3 is TGTGCCAGCACCATCGACAGGGGGCTTGGCTACACCTTC. Its protein is CASTIDRGLGYTF.

This clone was picked up many times. The chain is built from TRBV9 and TRBJ2-6; 8 bases fit TRBD1. The junction had 2 bases not matched to a gene; V was cut back by 5 bases and J by 1 base. Germline loops: CDR1 SGDLS, CDR2 YYNGEE. This CDR3 spans 15 amino acids. CDR3 residues: CASRRQGSGANVLTF. In DNA, the CDR3 is TGTGCCAGCAGGAGACAGGGGTCTGGGGCCAACGTCCTGACTTTC.

This clone came up many times. This sequence joins TRBV30 and TRBJ2-3; 10 nucleotides match TRBD2. V shed 0 bases, J shed 6 bases, and the junction held 15 bases outside the gene matches. This CDR3 is 18 amino acids long. Germline CDR1 reads GTSNPN; CDR2 reads SVGIG (reference sequence). As DNA, the CDR3 is TGTGCCTGGAGTGTACGGCGGCCCCAGCGGGGGGGCCTTGATACGCAGTATTTT. Translation: CAWSVRRPQRGGLDTQYF.

There are many counts of this clone. V is TRBV2 and J is TRBJ2-7, with 16 bases identical to TRBD2. This CDR3 is 15 amino acids long. V trimming: 6 bases; J trimming: 7 bases; junction bases outside the gene matches: 6. Germline CDR1 and CDR2: SNHLY and FYNNEI. In nucleotides, the CDR3 is TGTGCCAGCAGCGGGGGACTAGCGGGAGGGGATGAGCAGTACTTC. It codes for CASSGGLAGGDEQYF.

This clone was counted ten times or more. V usage is TRBV7-9 and J usage is TRBJ1-4; D remains ambiguous. The length of the CDR3 is 13 residues. Germline values: CDR1 SEHNR, CDR2 FQNEAQ (reference sequence). Trimming stripped 0 bases from V and 8 bases from J, with 7 bases between. The chain's CDR3 is CASSLAGGEKLFF. The CDR3 nucleotides read TGTGCCAGCAGCTTAGCCGGCGGGGAAAAACTGTTTTTT.

This clone was seen repeatedly, ten times or more. The chain links TRBV6-6 to TRBJ1-4; TRBD1 aligns across 8 bases. The V gene's germline CDR1 is MNHNY and CDR2 SVGAGI (reference sequence). The CDR3 is 15 amino acids. V lost 4 bases, J lost 5 bases, and 6 bases stayed unmatched. Here the CDR3 reads CASSFGQGRNEKLFF. CDR3 nucleotide sequence: TGTGCCAGCAGTTTTGGACAGGGAAGAAATGAAAAACTGTTTTTT.

The table lists this clone with many counts. V is TRBV11-1 and J is TRBJ1-4; D possibly corresponds to TRBD1 (5 bases). The CDR3 is 13 amino acids. Between the trimmed V and J ends, which lost 5 bases and 13 bases, there was a span of 17 bases. Per germline, CDR1 SGHAT and CDR2 FQDESV (reference sequence). CDR3 sequence: CASSAAEGSRLFF. CDR3 in DNA: TGTGCCAGCAGCGCCGCGGAGGGGTCGCGACTGTTTTTT.

Many counts were recorded for this clone. This chain links TRBV9 with TRBJ1-1; TRBD1 agrees at 11 bases. With V trimmed by 4 bases and J by 5 bases, 13 bases remained unmatched. The CDR3 has 17 amino acids. The V gene's germline CDR1 is SGDLS and CDR2 YYNGEE. CDR3 loop: CASSSGWTGGRRTEAFF. The CDR3 DNA reads TGTGCCAGCAGCTCCGGGTGGACAGGGGGCCGCCGGACTGAAGCTTTCTTT.

This clone was detected a few times. Since a far larger clone is one base different, this is likely a read error. Because the CDR3 is missing its conserved closing phenylalanine or tryptophan, this is likely a read error. CDR3 protein: CASGTGMRNTEAFL. CDR3 DNA sequence: TGTGCCAGCGGGACAGGGATGAGGAACACTGAAGCTTTCCTT. The chain joins TRBV6-6 to TRBJ1-1, with 9 bases that match TRBD1. Germline V gene sequence: CDR1 MNHNY, CDR2 SVGAGI (reference sequence). The CDR3 sequence is 14 residues long. Trimming cost V 8 bases and J 1 base; bases outside gene matches: 5.

This clone was seen ten or more times. The gene calls are TRBV11-2 and TRBJ2-4; 8 positions match TRBD2. V was clipped by 3 bases and J by 0 bases; unmatched bases: 7. This CDR3 comprises 17 residues. CDR1 is SGHAT, CDR2 FQNNGV, per germline. The CDR3 nucleotides read TGTGCCAGCAGCTTTAGGGTGCTAGCGGGAGCCAAAAACATTCAGTACTTC. Its translation is CASSFRVLAGAKNIQYF.

This clone was found many times. CDR3 nucleotides: TGTGCCAGCAGCCCGGCGGGAGCCTTTAGCACAGATACGCAGTATTTT. Translating it yields CASSPAGAFSTDTQYF. This chain uses TRBV5-4 with TRBJ2-3; TRBD2 matches at 7 bases. V was clipped by 4 bases and J by 0 bases; unmatched bases: 8. This CDR3 is built from 16 residues. Looked up from germline, CDR1 is SGHNT and CDR2 is YYREEE (reference sequence).

This clone was detected many times. This specimen includes other DNA sequences encoding the same CDR3. V is TRBV14 and J is TRBJ2-7; D possibly corresponds to TRBD1 (7 bases). Between the trimmed V and J ends, which lost 1 base and 3 bases, there was a span of 13 bases. From germline, CDR1 is SGHDN and CDR2 FVKESK. The CDR3 has 15 residues. Here the CDR3 reads CASSQGGGGYYEQYF. The CDR3 DNA follows: TGTGCCAGCAGCCAAGGCGGAGGGGGCTACTACGAGCAGTACTTC.

In its sample, this clone was seen a few times. This chain uses TRBV6-1 with TRBJ1-4; TRBD1 is a possible D gene (6 bases). The germline gives CDR1 MNHNS, CDR2 SASEGT. The CDR3 sequence is 15 residues long. V gave up 6 bases and J gave up 7 bases, with 18 bases separating them. The DNA for the CDR3 is TGTGCCAGCAGAACCGGGACACTCATCACTGAAAAACTGTTTTTT. Translation: CASRTGTLITEKLFF.

This clone was seen repeatedly, ten times or more. The chain combines TRBV10-3 with TRBJ2-3, with 7 bases aligning to TRBD2. With 4 bases clipped from V and 0 bases from J, the junction kept 10 bases outside the gene matches. The length of the CDR3 is 17 residues. Germline lookup yields CDR1 ENHRY and CDR2 SYGVKD. The CDR3, as DNA: TGTGCCATCAGTGGTGATTACAGCGGGGCTAGCACAGATACGCAGTATTTT. This gives the protein CAISGDYSGASTDTQYF.

This clone showed up just a few times. The chain employs TRBV6-5 and TRBJ1-2, with TRBD1 matching 7 bases. V gave up 5 bases and J gave up 4 bases; unmatched junction bases: 7. Germline lookup yields CDR1 MNHEY and CDR2 SVGAGI. The length of the CDR3 is 14 residues. CDR3 bases: TGTGCCAGCAGTGAAGGGACAGCTTTCTATGGCTACACCTTC. This translates into CASSEGTAFYGYTF.

This clone was recorded many times. The genes are TRBV5-4 and TRBJ2-1; TRBD1 matches at 7 bases. CDR3 length: 14 amino acids. Unmatched junction bases numbered 6, after V lost 1 base and J lost 8 bases. Germline CDR1 and CDR2: SGHNT and YYREEE (reference sequence). CDR3 bases: TGTGCCAGCAGCTTGAAGGGGGCAGGAGATGAGCAGTTCTTC. It encodes CASSLKGAGDEQFF. The full variable domain, rest sourced from reference TRBV5-4 and TRBJ2-1, is ETGVTQSPTHLIKTRGQQVTLRCSSQSGHNTVSWYQQALGQGPQFIFQYYREEENGRGNFPPRFSGLQFPNYSSELNVNALELDDSALYLCASSLKGAGDEQFFGPGTRLTVL.

This clone appeared many times. CDR3 in amino acids: CASSLGTGLETQYF. CDR3 DNA: TGTGCCAGCAGCTTGGGGACAGGGTTGGAGACCCAGTACTTC. The genes are TRBV5-6 and TRBJ2-5; 8 positions match TRBD1. Germline V gives CDR1 SGHDT, CDR2 YYEEEE. V gave up 0 bases and J gave up 5 bases; unmatched junction bases: 3. CDR3 length: 14 amino acids.

Ten or more counts support this clone. J is TRBJ2-1 and V is TRBV5-6, with 8 positions matching TRBD1. Germline-derived CDR1 and CDR2 are SGHDT and YYEEEE. The CDR3 extends over 17 amino acids. V lost 3 bases and J lost 15; bases outside the gene matches: 23. In DNA form, the CDR3 reads TGTGCCAGCAGCTCACCTCCACCCCGGGACAGGTCTTCCCCCGGGTTCTTC. The encoded protein is CASSSPPPRDRSSPGFF.

This clone was counted at least ten times. The chain couples TRBV5-1 to TRBJ2-7; 8 bases match TRBD2. Trimming took 0 bases from V and 3 from J; bases not matched to a gene: 5. The CDR3 sequence is 15 residues long. Per germline, CDR1 SGHRS and CDR2 YFSETQ. The CDR3 protein is CASSLEGGGIYEQYF. The CDR3 DNA sequence: TGCGCCAGCAGCTTGGAAGGCGGGGGGATCTACGAGCAGTACTTC.